A selection of T cell receptor beta chains follows, all from one sample in a study of early T cells in non-severe SARS-CoV-2 infection. Each CDR3 protein gets one entry after TCRdb re-called the 5' RACE reads with MiXCR. The table lists about 44,000 distinct CDR3 sequences, about 25% of them singletons. The sequencing here drew on whole blood, taken at baseline. The origin of the receptors is an adult who was a healthcare worker with PCR-confirmed SARS-CoV-2 infection or an uninfected control (not recorded which). Both conserved end residues are part of each CDR3. D genes are given only for firm matches. Clone size appears in some rows only: once, few, many, or a class for an expanded clone.

J: TRBJ1-4; V: TRBV15; size: many; length: 18; D: .; DNA: TGTGCCACCAGCAGAGATCAGCTCTTCGGTTTTCGCAGTGAAAAACTGTTTTTT; CDR3: CATSRDQLFGFRSEKLFF
J: TRBJ2-7; V: TRBV29-1; size: .; length: 12; D: .; DNA: TGCAGCGTGGTACAGGGTTCCTACGAGCAGTACTTC; CDR3: CSVVQGSYEQYF
J: TRBJ1-2; V: TRBV10-1; size: medium-sized; length: 13; D: .; DNA: TGCGCCAGCAGTGAGTCGGGGGACTATGGCTACACCTTC; CDR3: CASSESGDYGYTF
J: TRBJ2-5; V: TRBV25-1; size: few; length: 14; D: .; DNA: TGTGCCAGCAGTGAAACAGGAAACCAAGAGACCCAGTACTTC; CDR3: CASSETGNQETQYF
J: TRBJ2-3; V: TRBV9; size: few; length: 17; D: TRBD2; DNA: TGTGCCAGCAGCGCCCTAGAAGCGGGGGCCGGTACGGGTACGCAGTATTTT; CDR3: CASSALEAGAGTGTQYF
J: TRBJ2-7; V: TRBV7-9; size: few; length: 14; D: .; DNA: TGTGCCAGCAGCTTAGCGTTTAGGGACTACGAGCAGTACTTC; CDR3: CASSLAFRDYEQYF
J: TRBJ2-1; V: TRBV7-6; size: .; length: 14; D: TRBD1; DNA: TGTGCCAGCAGCTTAGCCACAGGGGGCTATGAGCAGTTCTTC; CDR3: CASSLATGGYEQFF
J: TRBJ2-2; V: TRBV6-1; size: .; length: 15; D: TRBD2; DNA: TGTGCCAGCAGCGTGAGCGGGGGGTTGACCGGGGAGCTGTTTTTT; CDR3: CASSVSGGLTGELFF
J: TRBJ2-7; V: TRBV4-1; size: .; length: 15; D: TRBD1; DNA: TGCGCCAGCAGCCAAGGGACAGGGGGAACCTACGAGCAGTACTTC; CDR3: CASSQGTGGTYEQYF
J: TRBJ2-4; V: TRBV2; size: .; length: 17; D: TRBD1; DNA: TGTGCCAGCAGTGAAGCGGGACAGGATCTAGCCAAAAACATTCAGTACTTC; CDR3: CASSEAGQDLAKNIQYF
J: TRBJ2-3; V: TRBV5-1; size: .; length: 15; D: .; DNA: TGCGCCAGCAGCTTCACCAGCCCAAACACAGATACGCAGTATTTT; CDR3: CASSFTSPNTDTQYF
J: TRBJ1-2; V: TRBV20-1; size: many; length: 14; D: .; DNA: TGCAGTGCCTCGGGGACGGGGGATAACTATGGCTACACCTTC; CDR3: CSASGTGDNYGYTF
J: TRBJ2-3; V: TRBV12-3/TRBV12-4; size: few; length: 14; D: TRBD1; DNA: TGTGCCAGCAGTCCCGGACAGGGGATAGATACGCAGTATTTT; CDR3: CASSPGQGIDTQYF
J: TRBJ2-3; V: TRBV6-1; size: once; length: 14; D: TRBD1; DNA: TGTGCCAGTTCTCGGGACAGCTACACAGATACGCAGTATTTT; CDR3: CASSRDSYTDTQYF
J: TRBJ2-7; V: TRBV2; size: .; length: 11; D: .; DNA: TGTGCCAGCAGTCCCTATCAGAGGGTGTACTTC; CDR3: CASSPYQRVYF